Below, 13 T cell receptor beta chains from the same sample are listed, as sequenced in a study of blood T cell repertoires in COVID-19. TCRdb's copy holds only in-frame clones and misses some; the assay was immunoSEQ multiplex PCR. The sample lists over 55,000 clones, more than 65% occurring once. The specimen was peripheral blood. These receptors all stem from a man of 80 years or more with COVID-19, enrolled during active disease.

This chain joins TRBV5-5 and TRBJ2-5, with D perhaps TRBD1 (6 bases). The ends were cut back, 6 bases at V and 4 bases at J, with 19 bases in the middle. The CDR3 is 15 residues long. Germline lookup yields CDR1 SGHKS and CDR2 YYEKEE (reference sequence). The chain's CDR3 is CASTQDRSGGETQYF. The DNA of the CDR3 is TGTGCCAGCACCCAAGACAGGTCAGGCGGAGAGACCCAGTACTTC.

The V call is TRBV21-1, the J call TRBJ2-1; the table's TRBD2 call for D was not verified on the DNA. TRBV21-1 is termed a pseudogene. CDR3 length: 11 residues. Here the CDR3 DNA reads TGTGCCAGCACCAGAGGCGGTGGGCAGTTCTTC. Translating it yields CASTRGGGQFF.

The chain has TRBV4-1 and TRBJ1-3, with 11 bases aligning to TRBD1. Germline CDR1 and CDR2: MGHRA and YSYEKL. This CDR3 is built from 16 residues. With 1 base clipped from V and 7 bases from J, the junction kept 6 bases outside the gene matches. The CDR3 spells CASSQVPGQGANTIYF. CDR3 DNA sequence: TGCGCCAGCAGCCAAGTGCCCGGACAGGGGGCGAACACCATATATTTT.

The V gene is TRBV4-1, the J gene TRBJ2-2, with 8 bases matching TRBD1. The CDR3 spans 18 residues. Germline-derived CDR1 and CDR2 are MGHRA and YSYEKL. V shed 0 bases, J shed 0 bases, and the junction held 6 bases outside the gene matches. The CDR3 coding sequence is TGCGCCAGCAGCCAAGAGGTGCAGGGGGCGGCGAACACCGGGGAGCTGTTTTTT. Translation gives CASSQEVQGAANTGELFF.

The chain couples TRBV7-9 to TRBJ2-4; 10 bases are shared with TRBD1. J gave up 6 bases and V 1 base, and 3 bases lay outside the gene matches. The CDR3 is made up of 15 amino acids. Germline V CDR1 and CDR2: SEHNR, FQNEAQ (reference sequence). The CDR3 sequence: CASSLGGQGTNIQYF. CDR3 DNA: TGTGCCAGCAGCTTAGGGGGACAGGGGACAAACATTCAGTACTTC.

The chain has TRBV27 and TRBJ1-5; D gene uncertain. CDR3 length equals 14 residues. The V end lost 5 bases, the J end lost 0 bases, and 8 bases lay between the germline ends. The V gene's germline CDR1 is MNHEY and CDR2 SMNVEV (reference sequence). DNA for the CDR3: TGTGCCAGCAGTAAGACTTATAGCAATCAGCCCCAGCATTTT. Residues: CASSKTYSNQPQHF.

The chain combines TRBV5-1 with TRBJ2-1; tentative D call: TRBD2 (5 bases). Germline V gene sequence: CDR1 SGHRS, CDR2 YFSETQ. V was clipped by 0 bases and J by 6 bases, with 16 bases between them. This CDR3 has 16 amino acids. Here the CDR3 reads CASSLGGSLAGNEQFF. The DNA for the CDR3 is TGCGCCAGCAGCTTGGGAGGATCCTTGGCGGGCAATGAGCAGTTCTTC. The variable domain in full, with the rest retrieved from reference TRBV5-1 and TRBJ2-1, is KAGVTQTPRYLIKTRGQQVTLSCSPISGHRSVSWYQQTPGQGLQFLFEYFSETQRNKGNFPGRFSGRQFSNSRSEMNVSTLELGDSALYLCASSLGGSLAGNEQFFGPGTRLTVL.

The V gene is TRBV2, the J gene TRBJ2-6; weak D call: TRBD1 (6 bases). The CDR3 extends over 13 amino acids. Germline V gene data show CDR1 as SNHLY and CDR2 as FYNNEI. The V and J ends lost 8 bases and 4 bases respectively, with 9 bases between them. CDR3 bases: TGTGCCAGCGGGGGCTACGGGGCCAACGTCCTGACTTTC. As protein: CASGGYGANVLTF.

The chain joins TRBV29-1 to TRBJ2-3; D may be TRBD1 (6 bases). This CDR3 comprises 14 residues. V was shortened by 5 bases and J by 1 base, with 13 bases between the two germline ends. Germline V gene data show CDR1 as SQVTM and CDR2 as ANQGSEA. The CDR3 reads CSVNRVVGTDTQYF. The CDR3 DNA reads TGCAGCGTTAACAGGGTAGTCGGCACAGATACGCAGTATTTT.

The table lists this clone with a few counts. The rearrangement links TRBV29-1 to TRBJ1-2, with D maybe TRBD1 (6 bases). The CDR3 is 14 amino acids. The V gene's germline CDR1 is SQVTM and CDR2 ANQGSEA. Trimming took 6 bases from V and 4 from J, leaving 18 bases between them. DNA for the CDR3: TGCAGCGTCGCGGGGGGGGCGGAGAGCTATGGCTACACCTTC. Its protein product is CSVAGGAESYGYTF.

The gene calls are TRBV30 and TRBJ2-5; 9 bases map to TRBD2. V shed 4 bases, J shed 5 bases, and the junction held 14 bases outside the gene matches. CDR1 and CDR2 (germline): GTSNPN, SVGIG (reference sequence). The CDR3 length is 16 residues. The CDR3 coding sequence is TGTGCCTGGACCCCCCCGACTAGCGGCCTGGCGGAGACCCAGTACTTC. It is translated as CAWTPPTSGLAETQYF.

CDR3 sequence reads: CASSKRTGSPLHF. Here the CDR3 DNA reads TGTGCCAGCAGCAAGAGGACAGGTTCACCCCTCCACTTT. This sequence joins TRBV7-9 and TRBJ1-6; 7 nucleotides match TRBD1. Unmatched junction bases numbered 4, after V lost 5 bases and J lost 9 bases. Germline lookup yields CDR1 SEHNR and CDR2 FQNEAQ (reference sequence). This CDR3 comprises 13 residues.

This chain connects TRBV30 to TRBJ1-4; D is perhaps TRBD1 (5 bases). Trimming shortened V by 2 bases and J by 4 bases, and 11 bases separated the two germline ends. The CDR3 loop spans 14 amino acids. The germline V gene encodes CDR1 GTSNPN and CDR2 SVGIG (reference sequence). Here the CDR3 reads CAWSPDTVNEKLFF. CDR3 nucleotide sequence: TGTGCCTGGAGTCCGGACACGGTTAATGAAAAACTGTTTTTT.